This TCR beta chain was retrieved from a study of T-cell memory formation after mild COVID-19. Only one count was recorded for this clonotype. What it binds is unknown. TCRdb analysed the 5' RACE reads with MiXCR anew, one entry per CDR3 protein. This sample has about 250,000 distinct CDR3 sequences, with just over 15% found just once. Notes on the study in general: A second wave expanding day 15 to 37 was CD4+-biased; contracting clones were balanced.

Sequences were obtained from PBMCs or a T cell subset sorted from them (not recorded which). The receptor comes from an adult woman who had mild COVID-19 (a few samples of this study predate the infection). Cell type and time point are not known.

The CDR3 region has the DNA TGCAGCGTTGAAGGGCGGGAGAGCTCCTACAATGAGCAGTTCTTC. Its protein is CSVEGRESSYNEQFF. The chain is built from TRBV29-1 and TRBJ2-1, with TRBD2 matching over 7 bases. CDR1 and CDR2 from the germline V gene are SQVTM and ANQGSEA. This CDR3 is 15 amino acids long. Trimming cost V 1 base and J 0 bases; bases outside gene matches: 3.